Reported below is one T cell receptor (beta chain). The record originates from a study of T cell clusters in autoimmune cytopenias. Each sample's input was about 270 ng genomic DNA, 38,000 or so genome equivalents. Multiplex touch-down PCR amplified TRB using TRB-A and TRB-B pools in one tube. TCRdb reanalyzed the multiplex PCR reads and collapses them to one entry per CDR3 protein, without DNA. The table counts fewer than 6,500 distinct CDR3 sequences; around 15% lies in the top ten. Per germline, CDR1 MRHNA and CDR2 SNTAGT. The CDR3 consists of 11 residues. This same sample was also taken into another study, of T cell repertoires in aging, cancer and after chemotherapy. That work adds: Donors were grouped into six age bands spanning 30 or younger through 70 or older. Clear clonal overlap appeared across healthy donor samples taken over several months to years. Untreated cancer patients had significantly lower blood TCR diversity than age-matched healthy donors.

The sequenced material came from peripheral blood. This clonotype was sampled from a human donor in good health. The gene calls are TRBV6-4 and TRBJ2-1; TCRdb proposes TRBD1, but this gene call is untestable without DNA. This chain's CDR3 is CASRQGLRQFF.